This is a list of T cell receptor beta chains from one sample in a study of shared clonotypes between healthy human individuals. Profiled with immunoSEQ multiplex PCR; TCRdb holds only in-frame clones, not every one. Of approximately 2.3 million clones in the sample, over 85% were seen once. Sequenced input: naive CD4+ T cells from PBMCs. The receptors originated from a young man in good health. Some clones in this sample may be carry-over from other donors' samples. The CDR3 runs from the conserved cysteine through the conserved F or W. Fields, in order: V gene, J gene, CDR3 protein.

v_gene: TRBV11-2
j_gene: TRBJ1-3
CDR3aa: CASSPKADGNTIYF

v_gene: TRBV4-1
j_gene: TRBJ2-3
CDR3aa: CASSRFVGVGTDTQYF

v_gene: TRBV7-9
j_gene: TRBJ2-7
CDR3aa: CASSPYSSGTVNYEQYF

v_gene: TRBV6-8
j_gene: TRBJ1-5
CDR3aa: CASSYSVGQGASNQPQHF

v_gene: TRBV28
j_gene: TRBJ1-2
CDR3aa: CASSLPSSGFYGYTF

v_gene: TRBV7-2
j_gene: TRBJ1-1
CDR3aa: CASSLAGYTEAFF

v_gene: TRBV7-3
j_gene: TRBJ2-5
CDR3aa: CASSLGLQETQYF

v_gene: TRBV29-1
j_gene: TRBJ2-2
CDR3aa: CSVGSSGNTGELFF

v_gene: TRBV5-1
j_gene: TRBJ2-1
CDR3aa: CASSLAGGGNEQFF

v_gene: TRBV28
j_gene: TRBJ1-2
CDR3aa: CASNLMDRGFYGYTF

v_gene: TRBV28
j_gene: TRBJ2-7
CDR3aa: CASRGLAVYEQYF

v_gene: TRBV30
j_gene: TRBJ1-3
CDR3aa: CAWSPTGSGNTIYF

v_gene: TRBV27
j_gene: TRBJ1-5
CDR3aa: CASSLWGENQPQHF

v_gene: TRBV6-1
j_gene: TRBJ2-2
CDR3aa: CASSDPNLAGVIGELFF

v_gene: TRBV28
j_gene: TRBJ1-3
CDR3aa: CASSLGRASGNTIYF

v_gene: TRBV30
j_gene: TRBJ2-5
CDR3aa: CAGSGRETQYF

v_gene: TRBV5-6
j_gene: TRBJ1-2
CDR3aa: CASSPGGALGEGYTF

v_gene: TRBV28
j_gene: TRBJ1-1
CDR3aa: CASSLPLGRGTEAFF

v_gene: TRBV28
j_gene: TRBJ1-3
CDR3aa: CASGGEGSGNTIYF

v_gene: TRBV11-2
j_gene: TRBJ2-3
CDR3aa: CASSSRSGADTQYF

v_gene: TRBV4-1
j_gene: TRBJ2-3
CDR3aa: CASSQDRQPSTDTQYF

v_gene: TRBV15
j_gene: TRBJ2-7
CDR3aa: CATSRAAGGAYEQYF

v_gene: TRBV2
j_gene: TRBJ1-2
CDR3aa: CASRGVNYGYTF

v_gene: TRBV6-6
j_gene: TRBJ1-2
CDR3aa: CASSYSSDPNYGYTF

v_gene: TRBV4-1
j_gene: TRBJ2-7
CDR3aa: CASSQTTSGTSPYEQYF

v_gene: TRBV2
j_gene: TRBJ1-1
CDR3aa: CASMGDRNTEAFF

v_gene: TRBV7-2
j_gene: TRBJ2-3
CDR3aa: CASSLDSSGRFTQYF

v_gene: TRBV6-1
j_gene: TRBJ2-5
CDR3aa: CASSATNGVRETQYF

v_gene: TRBV5-5
j_gene: TRBJ2-2
CDR3aa: CASSLVAGITGELFF

v_gene: TRBV5-1
j_gene: TRBJ2-2
CDR3aa: CASSPKRTSGNTGELFF

v_gene: TRBV7-9
j_gene: TRBJ2-1
CDR3aa: CASSLSSWPEQFF

v_gene: TRBV5-1
j_gene: TRBJ2-1
CDR3aa: CASSLAPGNEQFF

v_gene: TRBV5-1
j_gene: TRBJ2-7
CDR3aa: CASSSDRMTYEQYF

v_gene: TRBV7-2
j_gene: TRBJ2-7
CDR3aa: CASTVGGGAYEQYF

v_gene: TRBV7-8
j_gene: TRBJ1-2
CDR3aa: CASSLSRQNYGYTF

v_gene: TRBV7-2
j_gene: TRBJ2-1
CDR3aa: CASSLWGNEQFF

v_gene: TRBV5-4
j_gene: TRBJ2-1
CDR3aa: CASRQPGQGVNEQFF

v_gene: TRBV6-5
j_gene: TRBJ1-1
CDR3aa: CASSYSRRPDEAFF

v_gene: TRBV18
j_gene: TRBJ1-2
CDR3aa: CASSSQGAFNYGYTF

v_gene: TRBV7-9
j_gene: TRBJ1-5
CDR3aa: CASSLVSLGAKHNQPQHF

v_gene: TRBV18
j_gene: TRBJ2-1
CDR3aa: CASSHLVAGDNEQFF

v_gene: TRBV5-5
j_gene: TRBJ2-7
CDR3aa: CASSRPNYEQYF

v_gene: TRBV2
j_gene: TRBJ2-7
CDR3aa: CASRETGGISEQYF

v_gene: TRBV30
j_gene: TRBJ1-1
CDR3aa: CAWSAYRARRLNTEAFF

v_gene: TRBV28
j_gene: TRBJ1-2
CDR3aa: CASSTYQQGRSGYTF

v_gene: TRBV28
j_gene: TRBJ2-2
CDR3aa: CASSLITGELFF

v_gene: TRBV7-9
j_gene: TRBJ1-1
CDR3aa: CASSFTDGTEAFF

v_gene: TRBV19
j_gene: TRBJ2-1
CDR3aa: CASSMSGPASYNEQFF